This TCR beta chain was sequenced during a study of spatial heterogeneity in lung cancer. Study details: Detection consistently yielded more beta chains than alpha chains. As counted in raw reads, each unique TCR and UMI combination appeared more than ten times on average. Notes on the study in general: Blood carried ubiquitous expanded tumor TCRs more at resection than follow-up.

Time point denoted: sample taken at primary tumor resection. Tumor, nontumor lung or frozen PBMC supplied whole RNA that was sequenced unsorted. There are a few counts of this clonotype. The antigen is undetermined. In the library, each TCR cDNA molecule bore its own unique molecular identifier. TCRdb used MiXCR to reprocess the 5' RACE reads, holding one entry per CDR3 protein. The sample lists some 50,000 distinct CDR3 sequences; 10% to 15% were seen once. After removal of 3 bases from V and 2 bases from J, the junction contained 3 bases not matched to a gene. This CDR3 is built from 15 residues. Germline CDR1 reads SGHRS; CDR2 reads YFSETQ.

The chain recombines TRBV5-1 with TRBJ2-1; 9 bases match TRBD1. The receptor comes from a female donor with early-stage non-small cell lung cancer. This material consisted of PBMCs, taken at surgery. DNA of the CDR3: TGCGCCAGCAGCTCCGGGACAGGGACCTACAATGAGCAGTTCTTC. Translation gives CASSSGTGTYNEQFF.